Included here is one T cell receptor (beta chain) sequence, with context. No antigen is known for it. The CDR3 covers 14 residues. CDR1 and CDR2 from the germline V gene are MNHEY and SVGAGI. The ends were cut back, 5 bases at V and 7 bases at J, with 17 bases in the middle. Amplification used 60 Vbeta primers and 13 Jbeta primers. The data were produced by immunoSEQ multiplex PCR, yet TCRdb's version contains in-frame clones alone and is incomplete. The sample has approximately 150,000 clones, 75% to 85% seen once. These data are taken from a study of cytomegalovirus exposure and HLA in healthy donors. Overall study findings and caveats: Most TCR beta V segments were productive about 87% or about 30% of the time in an earlier analysis. Most of the CMV-associated TCR beta chains (in a later analysis) appeared to be HLA-restricted. Fewer N-insertions (relative to the roughly 700-donor mean) were reportedly seen in an Asian-associated ancestry cluster in a later analysis.

The V and J genes are TRBV6-5 and TRBJ1-2; D perhaps matches TRBD1 (6 bases). Sequenced material: PBMCs. The sequence derives from a woman between 18 and 29 years old in good health and CMV-seropositive. In DNA, the CDR3 is TGTGCCAGCAGTATCAGCAGGGGCCTCGGTGGCTACACCTTC. Protein: CASSISRGLGGYTF.